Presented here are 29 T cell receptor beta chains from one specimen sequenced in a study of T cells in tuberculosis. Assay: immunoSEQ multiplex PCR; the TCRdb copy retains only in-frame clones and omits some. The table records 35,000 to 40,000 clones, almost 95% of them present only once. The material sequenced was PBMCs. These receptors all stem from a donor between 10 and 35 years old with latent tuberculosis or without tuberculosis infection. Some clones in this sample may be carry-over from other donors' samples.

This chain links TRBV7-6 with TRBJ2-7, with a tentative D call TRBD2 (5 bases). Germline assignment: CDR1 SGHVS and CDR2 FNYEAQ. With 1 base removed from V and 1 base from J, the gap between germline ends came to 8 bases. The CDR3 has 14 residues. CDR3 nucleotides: TGTGCCAGCAGCTTAGGACGGACTTCCTACGAGCAGTACTTC. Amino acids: CASSLGRTSYEQYF.

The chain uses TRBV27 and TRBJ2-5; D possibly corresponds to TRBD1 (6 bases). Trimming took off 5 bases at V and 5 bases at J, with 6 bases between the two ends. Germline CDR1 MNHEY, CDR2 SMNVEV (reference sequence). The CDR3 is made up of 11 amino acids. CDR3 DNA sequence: TGTGCCAGCAGTACAGGGGAGACCCAGTACTTC. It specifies CASSTGETQYF.

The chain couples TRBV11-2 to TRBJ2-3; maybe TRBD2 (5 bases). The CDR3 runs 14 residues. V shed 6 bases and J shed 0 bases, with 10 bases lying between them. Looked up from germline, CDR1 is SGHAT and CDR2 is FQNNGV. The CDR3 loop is CASRKGGSTDTQYF. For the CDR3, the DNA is TGTGCCAGCAGGAAGGGCGGGAGCACAGATACGCAGTATTTT.

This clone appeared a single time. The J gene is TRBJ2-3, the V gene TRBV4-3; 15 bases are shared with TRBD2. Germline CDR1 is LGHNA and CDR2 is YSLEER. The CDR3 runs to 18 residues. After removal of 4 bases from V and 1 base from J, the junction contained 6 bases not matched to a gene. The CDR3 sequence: CASSRRTSGGAGTDTQYF. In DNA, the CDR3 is TGCGCCAGCAGCCGCCGGACTAGCGGGGGGGCCGGCACAGATACGCAGTATTTT.

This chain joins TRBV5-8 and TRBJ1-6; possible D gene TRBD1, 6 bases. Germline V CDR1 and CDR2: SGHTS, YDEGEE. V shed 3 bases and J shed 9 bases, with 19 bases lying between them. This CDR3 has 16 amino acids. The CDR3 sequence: CASSWDPRGGSSPLHF. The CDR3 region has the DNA TGTGCCAGCAGCTGGGATCCCAGGGGAGGGAGTTCACCCCTCCACTTT. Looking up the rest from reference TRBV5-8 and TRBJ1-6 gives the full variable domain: EAGVTQSPTHLIKTRGQQATLRCSPISGHTSVYWYQQALGLGLQFLLWYDEGEERNRGNFPPRFSGRQFPNYSSELNVNALELEDSALYLCASSWDPRGGSSPLHFGNGTRLTVT.

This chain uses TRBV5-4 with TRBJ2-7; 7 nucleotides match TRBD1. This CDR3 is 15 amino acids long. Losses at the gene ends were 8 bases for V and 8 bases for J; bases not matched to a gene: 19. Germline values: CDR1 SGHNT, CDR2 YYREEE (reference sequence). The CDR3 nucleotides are TGTGCCAGTAGCCGGGGTGGACAGGCAGAGTATCAGCAGTACGTC. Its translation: CASSRGGQAEYQQYV.

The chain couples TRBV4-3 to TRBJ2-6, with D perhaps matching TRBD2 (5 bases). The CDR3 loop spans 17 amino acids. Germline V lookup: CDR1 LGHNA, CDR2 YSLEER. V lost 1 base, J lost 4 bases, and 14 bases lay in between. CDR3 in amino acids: CASSQVPGRGGANVLTF. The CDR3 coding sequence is TGCGCCAGCAGCCAAGTCCCTGGCCGGGGAGGGGCCAACGTCCTGACTTTC.

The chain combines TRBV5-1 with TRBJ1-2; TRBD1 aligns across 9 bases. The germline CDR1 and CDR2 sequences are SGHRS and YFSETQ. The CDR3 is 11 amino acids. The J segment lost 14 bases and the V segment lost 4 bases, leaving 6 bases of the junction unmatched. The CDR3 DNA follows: TGCGCCAGCAGCCCAGGACAGGGGTGGACCTTC. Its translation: CASSPGQGWTF.

The DNA of the CDR3 is TGTGCCAGCAGCTCCACTCATCTCTGGCGGAGCCAATACAATGAGCAGTTCTTC. It encodes CASSSTHLWRSQYNEQFF. J is TRBJ2-1 and V is TRBV7-3; D not resolved. Germline values: CDR1 SGHTA, CDR2 FQGTGA. V dropped 4 bases and J dropped 4 bases, with 23 bases sitting between them. The CDR3 sequence is 18 residues long.

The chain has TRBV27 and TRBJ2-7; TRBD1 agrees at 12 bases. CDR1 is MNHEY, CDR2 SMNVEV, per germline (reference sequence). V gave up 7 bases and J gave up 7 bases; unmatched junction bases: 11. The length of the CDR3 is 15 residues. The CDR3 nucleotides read TGTGCCAGCATCATTCCGGGACAGGGGGCGAAAGAGCAGTACTTC. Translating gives CASIIPGQGAKEQYF.

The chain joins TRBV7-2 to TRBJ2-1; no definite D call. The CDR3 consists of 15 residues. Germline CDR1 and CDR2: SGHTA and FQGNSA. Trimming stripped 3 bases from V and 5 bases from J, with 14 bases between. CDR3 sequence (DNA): TGTGCCAGCAGCTTTCTCGCGATCCGGGACAATGAGCAGTTCTTC. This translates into CASSFLAIRDNEQFF.

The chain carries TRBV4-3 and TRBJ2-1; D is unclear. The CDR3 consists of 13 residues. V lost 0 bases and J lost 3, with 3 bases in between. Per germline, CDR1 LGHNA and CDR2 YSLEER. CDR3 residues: CASSQDYYNEQFF. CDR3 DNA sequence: TGCGCCAGCAGCCAAGACTACTACAATGAGCAGTTCTTC.

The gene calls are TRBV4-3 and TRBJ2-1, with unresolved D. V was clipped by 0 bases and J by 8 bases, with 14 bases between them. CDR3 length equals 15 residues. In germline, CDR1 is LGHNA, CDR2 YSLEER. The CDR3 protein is CASSQDGRDRDEQFF. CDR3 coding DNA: TGCGCCAGCAGCCAAGACGGCAGAGATCGGGATGAGCAGTTCTTC.

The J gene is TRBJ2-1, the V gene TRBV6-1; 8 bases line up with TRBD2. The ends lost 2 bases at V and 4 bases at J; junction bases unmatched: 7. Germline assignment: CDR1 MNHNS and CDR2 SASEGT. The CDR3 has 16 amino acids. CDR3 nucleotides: TGTGCCAGCAGTGAATTGGGAGCGGGGGCGTACAATGAGCAGTTCTTC. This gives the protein CASSELGAGAYNEQFF.

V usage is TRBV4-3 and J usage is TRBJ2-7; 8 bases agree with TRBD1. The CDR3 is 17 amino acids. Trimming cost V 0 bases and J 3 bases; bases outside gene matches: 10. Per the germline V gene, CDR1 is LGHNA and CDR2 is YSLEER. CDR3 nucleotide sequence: TGCGCCAGCAGCCAAGATAGGTTCCAGGACAGGGACTACGAGCAGTACTTC. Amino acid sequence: CASSQDRFQDRDYEQYF.

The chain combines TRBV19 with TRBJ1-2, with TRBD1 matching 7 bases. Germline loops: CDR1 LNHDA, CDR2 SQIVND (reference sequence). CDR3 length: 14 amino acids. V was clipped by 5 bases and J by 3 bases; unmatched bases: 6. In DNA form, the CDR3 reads TGTGCCAGTAGTGGACAGGACAGGCACTATGGCTACACCTTC. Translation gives CASSGQDRHYGYTF. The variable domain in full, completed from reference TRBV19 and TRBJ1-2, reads DGGITQSPKYLFRKEGQNVTLSCEQNLNHDAMYWYRQDPGQGLRLIYYSQIVNDFQKGDIAEGYSVSREKKESFPLTVTSAQKNPTAFYLCASSGQDRHYGYTFGSGTRLTVV.

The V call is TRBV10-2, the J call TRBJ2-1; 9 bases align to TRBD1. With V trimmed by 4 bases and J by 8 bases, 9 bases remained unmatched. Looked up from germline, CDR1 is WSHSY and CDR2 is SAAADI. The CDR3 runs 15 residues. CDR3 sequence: CASSAGQGSVDEQFF. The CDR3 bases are TGCGCCAGCAGTGCGGGACAGGGCTCCGTGGATGAGCAGTTCTTC.

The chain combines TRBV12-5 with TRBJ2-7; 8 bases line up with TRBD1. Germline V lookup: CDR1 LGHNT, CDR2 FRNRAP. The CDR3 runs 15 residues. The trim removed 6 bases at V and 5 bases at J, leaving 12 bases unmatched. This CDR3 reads CASGQGQGTSNEQYV. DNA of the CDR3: TGTGCTAGTGGCCAAGGACAGGGAACGAGCAACGAGCAGTACGTC.

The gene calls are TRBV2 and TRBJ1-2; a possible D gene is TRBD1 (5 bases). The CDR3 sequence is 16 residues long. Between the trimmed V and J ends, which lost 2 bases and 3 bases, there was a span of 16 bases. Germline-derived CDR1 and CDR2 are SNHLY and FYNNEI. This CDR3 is CASSEKEQGGDYGYTF. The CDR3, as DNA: TGTGCCAGCAGTGAAAAGGAGCAGGGCGGGGACTATGGCTACACCTTC.

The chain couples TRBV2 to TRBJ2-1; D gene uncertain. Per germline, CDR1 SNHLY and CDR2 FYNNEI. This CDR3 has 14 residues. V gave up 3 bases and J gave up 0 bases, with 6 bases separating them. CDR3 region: CASSERGSYNEQFF. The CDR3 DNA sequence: TGTGCCAGCAGTGAGCGCGGCTCCTACAATGAGCAGTTCTTC.

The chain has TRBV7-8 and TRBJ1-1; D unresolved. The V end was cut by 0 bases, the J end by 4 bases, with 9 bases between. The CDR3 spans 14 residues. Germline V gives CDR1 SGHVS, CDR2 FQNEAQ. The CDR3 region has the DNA TGTGCCAGCAGCTTAGCGACGGGAGCCACTGAAGCTTTCTTT. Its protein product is CASSLATGATEAFF.

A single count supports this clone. This chain's CDR3 is CASSLHATGRNSPLHF. In DNA, the CDR3 is TGTGCCAGCAGCTTGCACGCGACAGGGCGGAATTCACCCCTCCACTTT. The chain couples TRBV5-5 to TRBJ1-6; 7 bases line up with TRBD1. Germline-derived CDR1 and CDR2 are SGHKS and YYEKEE (reference sequence). The V gene end was trimmed by 1 base and the J gene end by 7 bases; junction bases not matched to a gene: 8. The CDR3 is 16 residues long.

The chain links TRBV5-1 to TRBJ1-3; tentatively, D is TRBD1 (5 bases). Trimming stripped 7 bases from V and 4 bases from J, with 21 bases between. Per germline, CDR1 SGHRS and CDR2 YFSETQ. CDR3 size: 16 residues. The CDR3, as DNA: TGCGCCAGCGCCCGCCAAGGAGGGGTGTTGGGAAACACCATATATTTT. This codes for CASARQGGVLGNTIYF.

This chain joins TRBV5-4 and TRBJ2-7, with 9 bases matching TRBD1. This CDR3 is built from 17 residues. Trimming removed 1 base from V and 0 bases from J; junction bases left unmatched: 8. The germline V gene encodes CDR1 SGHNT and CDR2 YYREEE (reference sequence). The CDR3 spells CASSLPQGQGNSYEQYF. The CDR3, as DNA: TGTGCCAGCAGCTTGCCCCAGGGACAGGGAAACTCCTACGAGCAGTACTTC.

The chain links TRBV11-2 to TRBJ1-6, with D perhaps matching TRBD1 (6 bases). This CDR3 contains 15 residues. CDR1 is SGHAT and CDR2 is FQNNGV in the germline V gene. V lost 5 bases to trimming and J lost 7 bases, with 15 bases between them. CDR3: CASSPWTEDNSPLHF. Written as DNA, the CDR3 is TGTGCCAGCAGCCCCTGGACAGAGGACAATTCACCCCTCCACTTT.

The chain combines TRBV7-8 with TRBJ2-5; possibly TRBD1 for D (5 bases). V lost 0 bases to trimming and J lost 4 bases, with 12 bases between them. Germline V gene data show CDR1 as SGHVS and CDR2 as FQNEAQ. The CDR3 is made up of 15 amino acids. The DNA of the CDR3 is TGTGCCAGCAGCTTAGCGAAGGCAGGGTTAGAGACCCAGTACTTC. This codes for CASSLAKAGLETQYF. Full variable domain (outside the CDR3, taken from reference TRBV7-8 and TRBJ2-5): GAGVSQSPRYKVAKRGQDVALRCDPISGHVSLFWYQQALGQGPEFLTYFQNEAQLDKSGLPSDRFFAERPEGSVSTLKIQRTQQEDSAVYLCASSLAKAGLETQYFGPGTRLLVL.

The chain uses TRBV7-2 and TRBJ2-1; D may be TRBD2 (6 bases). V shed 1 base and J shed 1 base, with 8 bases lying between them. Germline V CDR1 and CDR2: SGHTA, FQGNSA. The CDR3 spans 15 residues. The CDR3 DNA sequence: TGTGCCAGCAGCTTAGGGGACTCATCCTACAATGAGCAGTTCTTC. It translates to CASSLGDSSYNEQFF. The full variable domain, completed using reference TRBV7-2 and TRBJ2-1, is GAGVSQSPSNKVTEKGKDVELRCDPISGHTALYWYRQSLGQGLEFLIYFQGNSAPDKSGLPSDRFSAERTGGSVSTLTIQRTQQEDSAVYLCASSLGDSSYNEQFFGPGTRLTVL.

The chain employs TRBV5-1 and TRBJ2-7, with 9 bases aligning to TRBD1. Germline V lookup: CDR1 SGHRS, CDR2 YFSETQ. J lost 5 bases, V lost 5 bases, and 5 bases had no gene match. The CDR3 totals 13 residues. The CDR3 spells CASSTGDRDEQYV. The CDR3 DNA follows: TGCGCCAGCAGTACAGGGGACAGGGACGAGCAGTACGTC.

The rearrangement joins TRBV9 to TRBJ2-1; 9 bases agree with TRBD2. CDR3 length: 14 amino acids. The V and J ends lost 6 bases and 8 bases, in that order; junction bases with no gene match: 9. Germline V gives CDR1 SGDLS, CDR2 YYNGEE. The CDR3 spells CASNPGLARHEQFF. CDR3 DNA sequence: TGTGCCAGCAATCCAGGACTAGCGCGTCATGAGCAGTTCTTC.